This T cell receptor beta chain was captured in a study of T cell changes during pregnancy in multiple sclerosis. Data came from immunoSEQ multiplex PCR; TCRdb stores just in-frame clones and leaves some out. The table lists 81,000 or so clones, about 91% of them singletons. Specimen: PBMCs, collected in the first trimester of pregnancy. This receptor was taken from a female donor in good health, serving as a control in a pregnancy study. Some clones in this sample may be carry-over from other donors' samples.

DNA for the CDR3: TGCGCCAGCGGGGGACAGTATAATCAGCCCCAGCATTTT. This encodes CASGGQYNQPQHF. The chain links TRBV10-2 to TRBJ1-5; 7 nucleotides agree with TRBD1. Germline CDR1 WSHSY, CDR2 SAAADI. This CDR3 spans 13 amino acids. With V trimmed by 8 bases and J by 4 bases, 5 bases remained unmatched.